This T cell receptor (beta chain) stems from a study of CD39 and CD103 CD8 tumor-infiltrating T cells. Study findings and constraints: Unlike DN TIL clonotypes, DP TIL clonotypes seldom appeared in blood.

A remark on this clone: The target antigen is unknown.

Negative selection enriched T cells; tumor-infiltrating lymphocyte samples also used EpCAM beads. Memory CD8 T cells were sorted as CD8+CD4-CD45RA-, any CCR7 status. The germline CDR1 and CDR2 sequences are SQVTM and ANQGSEA. V dropped 6 bases and J dropped 2; count of bases not matched to a gene: 11. The length of the CDR3 is 15 residues. Only in-frame clones appear in the TCRdb table, and some are missing; sequencing was by immunoSEQ multiplex PCR. The data contain more than 15,000 clones, 75% to 95% of them seen just once; the ten biggest clones take up around 4%. The sequence was collected from a human donor with head and neck squamous cell carcinoma. The sample comprised CD8+ T cells sorted from blood. The subset: total memory CD8 T cells (CD45RA-CCR7+/-) from blood or uninvolved lymph node. The chain uses TRBV29-1 and TRBJ2-7; 9 bases fit TRBD1. The CDR3 reads CSVLYPGQGPYEQYF. The DNA for the CDR3 is TGCAGCGTCTTATATCCGGGACAGGGACCCTACGAGCAGTACTTC.